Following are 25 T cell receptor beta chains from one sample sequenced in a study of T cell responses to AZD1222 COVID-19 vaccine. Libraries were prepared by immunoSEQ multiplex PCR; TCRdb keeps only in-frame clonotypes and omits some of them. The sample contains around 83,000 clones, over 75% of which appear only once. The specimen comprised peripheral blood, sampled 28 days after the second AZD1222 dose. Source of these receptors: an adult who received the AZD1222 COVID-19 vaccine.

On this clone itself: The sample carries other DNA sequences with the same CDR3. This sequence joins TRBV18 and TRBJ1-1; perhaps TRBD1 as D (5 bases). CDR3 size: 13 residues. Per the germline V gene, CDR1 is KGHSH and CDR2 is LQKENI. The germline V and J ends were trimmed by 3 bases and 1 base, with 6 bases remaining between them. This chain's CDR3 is CASSPGGNTEAFF. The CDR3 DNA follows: TGTGCCAGCTCACCGGGGGGGAACACTGAAGCTTTCTTT.

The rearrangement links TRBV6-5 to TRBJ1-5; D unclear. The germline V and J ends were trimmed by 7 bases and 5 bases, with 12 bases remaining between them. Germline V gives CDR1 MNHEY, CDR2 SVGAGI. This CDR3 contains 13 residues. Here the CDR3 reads CASTLGAHQPQHF. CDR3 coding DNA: TGTGCCAGCACCCTGGGCGCCCATCAGCCCCAGCATTTT.

CDR3 DNA sequence: TGTGCCAGCAGCTTGAAGGGGGGCACCTACGAGCAGTACTTC. It encodes CASSLKGGTYEQYF. The rearrangement uses TRBV5-6 and TRBJ2-7; D may correspond to TRBD1 or TRBD2 (6 bases each). The V end was cut by 1 base, the J end by 2 bases, with 10 bases between. The CDR3 loop spans 14 amino acids. Germline loops: CDR1 SGHDT, CDR2 YYEEEE.

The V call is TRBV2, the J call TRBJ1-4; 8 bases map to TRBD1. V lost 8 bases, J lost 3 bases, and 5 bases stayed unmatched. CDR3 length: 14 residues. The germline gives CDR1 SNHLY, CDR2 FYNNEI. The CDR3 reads CASRQGLSNEKLFF. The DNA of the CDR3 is TGTGCCAGCCGACAGGGGCTCTCTAATGAAAAACTGTTTTTT.

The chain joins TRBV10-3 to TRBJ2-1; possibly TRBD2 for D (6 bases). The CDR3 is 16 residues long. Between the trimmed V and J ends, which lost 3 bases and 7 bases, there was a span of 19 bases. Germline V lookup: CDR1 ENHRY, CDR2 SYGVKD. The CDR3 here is CAISDLEGRRGNEQFF. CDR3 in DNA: TGTGCCATCAGTGATCTGGAGGGGAGACGGGGGAATGAGCAGTTCTTC.

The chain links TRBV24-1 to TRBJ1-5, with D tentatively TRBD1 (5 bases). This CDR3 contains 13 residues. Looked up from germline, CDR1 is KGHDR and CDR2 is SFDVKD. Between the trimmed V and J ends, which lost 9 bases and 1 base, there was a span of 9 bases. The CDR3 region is CATREGSNQPQHF. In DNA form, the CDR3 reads TGTGCCACCCGGGAGGGGAGCAATCAGCCCCAGCATTTT.

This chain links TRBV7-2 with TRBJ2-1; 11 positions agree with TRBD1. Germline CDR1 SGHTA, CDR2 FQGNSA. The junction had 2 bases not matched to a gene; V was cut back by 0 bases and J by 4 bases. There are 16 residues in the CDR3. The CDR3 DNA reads TGTGCCAGCAGCTTAGCCGGGACAGGGGGATACAATGAGCAGTTCTTC. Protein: CASSLAGTGGYNEQFF.

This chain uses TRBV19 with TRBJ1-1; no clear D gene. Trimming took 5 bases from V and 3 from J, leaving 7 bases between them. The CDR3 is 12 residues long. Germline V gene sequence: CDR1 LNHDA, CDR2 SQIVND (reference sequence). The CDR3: CASSGMDTEAFF. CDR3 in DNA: TGTGCCAGTAGTGGGATGGACACTGAAGCTTTCTTT.

CDR3 bases: TGCGCCAGCAGCCAAGAGGGGACAGTAGGAAACACCATATATTTT. It is translated as CASSQEGTVGNTIYF. The rearrangement joins TRBV4-1 to TRBJ1-3; TRBD1 aligns across 7 bases. This CDR3 region has 15 residues. V trimming: 0 bases; J trimming: 4 bases; junction bases outside the gene matches: 3. In germline, CDR1 is MGHRA, CDR2 YSYEKL.

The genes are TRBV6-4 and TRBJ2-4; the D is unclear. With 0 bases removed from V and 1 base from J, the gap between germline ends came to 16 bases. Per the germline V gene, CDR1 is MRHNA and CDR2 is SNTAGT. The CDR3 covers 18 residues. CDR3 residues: CASSDSDPTAEAKNIQYF. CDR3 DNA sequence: TGTGCCAGCAGTGACTCGGACCCAACGGCGGAGGCCAAAAACATTCAGTACTTC.

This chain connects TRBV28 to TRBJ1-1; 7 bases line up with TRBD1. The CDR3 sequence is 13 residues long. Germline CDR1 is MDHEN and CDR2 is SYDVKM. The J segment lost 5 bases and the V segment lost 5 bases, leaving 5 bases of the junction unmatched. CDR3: CASSGQAGTEAFF. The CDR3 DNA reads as TGTGCCAGCAGTGGACAGGCAGGAACTGAAGCTTTCTTT.

The CDR3 reads CASSPRDNSYEQYF. In nucleotides, the CDR3 is TGTGCCAGCTCACCCCGCGACAACTCCTACGAGCAGTACTTC. J is TRBJ2-7 and V is TRBV18; no reliable D call. V was clipped by 3 bases and J by 0 bases, with 9 bases between them. Germline lookup yields CDR1 KGHSH and CDR2 LQKENI. The CDR3 runs to 14 residues. The whole variable domain, filled in from reference TRBV18 and TRBJ2-7, reads NAGVMQNPRHLVRRRGQEARLRCSPMKGHSHVYWYRQLPEEGLKFMVYLQKENIIDESGMPKERFSAEFPKEGPSILRIQQVVRGDSAAYFCASSPRDNSYEQYFGPGTRLTVT.

Here the CDR3 DNA reads TGTGCCAGCAATCGACAGGGCCGGGAGACCCAGTACTTC. This codes for CASNRQGRETQYF. The chain carries TRBV6-6 and TRBJ2-5; 7 nucleotides align to TRBD1. Per germline, CDR1 MNHNY and CDR2 SVGAGI (reference sequence). V trimming: 7 bases; J trimming: 5 bases; junction bases outside the gene matches: 7. The CDR3 covers 13 residues.

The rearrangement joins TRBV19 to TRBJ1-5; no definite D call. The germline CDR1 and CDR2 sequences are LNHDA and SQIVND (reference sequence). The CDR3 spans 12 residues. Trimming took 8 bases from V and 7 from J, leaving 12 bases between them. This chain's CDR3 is CASSFMDQPQHF. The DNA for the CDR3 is TGTGCCAGTTCCTTTATGGACCAGCCCCAGCATTTT.

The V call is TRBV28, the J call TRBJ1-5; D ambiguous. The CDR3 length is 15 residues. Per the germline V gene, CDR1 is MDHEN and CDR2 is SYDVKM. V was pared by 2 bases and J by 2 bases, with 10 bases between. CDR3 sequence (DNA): TGTGCCAGCAGTTTAAGGTCTTGGGGCAATCAGCCCCAGCATTTT. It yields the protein CASSLRSWGNQPQHF.

The CDR3 region is CATSDSDRGNYGYTF. CDR3 coding DNA: TGTGCCACCAGTGATTCTGACAGGGGCAACTATGGCTACACCTTC. V usage is TRBV24-1 and J usage is TRBJ1-2; 8 bases fit TRBD1. Trimming took 2 bases from V and 2 from J; bases not matched to a gene: 3. Germline V gene data show CDR1 as KGHDR and CDR2 as SFDVKD. The CDR3 consists of 15 residues.

CDR3 amino acids: CASSLEQGPRGYGYTF. CDR3 in DNA: TGTGCCAGCAGTTTAGAGCAGGGTCCACGGGGCTATGGCTACACCTTC. The chain couples TRBV28 to TRBJ1-2; D may be TRBD1 (5 bases). The CDR3 length is 16 residues. Germline assignment: CDR1 MDHEN and CDR2 SYDVKM. V lost 2 bases and J lost 4, with 17 bases in between.

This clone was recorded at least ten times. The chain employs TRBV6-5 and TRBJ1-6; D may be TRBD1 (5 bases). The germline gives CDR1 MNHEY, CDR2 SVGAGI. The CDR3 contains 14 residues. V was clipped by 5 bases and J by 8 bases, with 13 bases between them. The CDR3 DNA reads TGTGCCAGCAGTCCGGGGACCGAGTATTCACCCCTCCACTTT. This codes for CASSPGTEYSPLHF.

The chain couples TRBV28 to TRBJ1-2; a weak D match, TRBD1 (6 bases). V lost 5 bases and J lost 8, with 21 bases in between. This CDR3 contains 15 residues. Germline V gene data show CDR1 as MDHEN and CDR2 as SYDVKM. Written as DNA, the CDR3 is TGTGCCAGCAGTCCGATGGGAGGGGGGCTAAAGGGCTACACCTTC. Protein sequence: CASSPMGGGLKGYTF.

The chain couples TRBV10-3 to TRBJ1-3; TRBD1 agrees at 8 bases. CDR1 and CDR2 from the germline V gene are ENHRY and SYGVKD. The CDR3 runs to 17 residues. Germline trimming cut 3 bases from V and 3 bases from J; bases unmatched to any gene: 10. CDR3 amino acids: CAISDLFTGGGGNTIYF. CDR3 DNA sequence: TGTGCCATCAGTGACCTCTTTACAGGGGGAGGTGGAAACACCATATATTTT.

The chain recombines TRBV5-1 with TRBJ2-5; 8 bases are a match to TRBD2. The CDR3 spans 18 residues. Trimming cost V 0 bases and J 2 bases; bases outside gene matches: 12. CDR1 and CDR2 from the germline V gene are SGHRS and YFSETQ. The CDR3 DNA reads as TGCGCCAGCAGCTTGGGGTCCAGAGCGGGGGCCTTGCAAGAGACCCAGTACTTC. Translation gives CASSLGSRAGALQETQYF. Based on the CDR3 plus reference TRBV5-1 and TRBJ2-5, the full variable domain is KAGVTQTPRYLIKTRGQQVTLSCSPISGHRSVSWYQQTPGQGLQFLFEYFSETQRNKGNFPGRFSGRQFSNSRSEMNVSTLELGDSALYLCASSLGSRAGALQETQYFGPGTRLLVL.

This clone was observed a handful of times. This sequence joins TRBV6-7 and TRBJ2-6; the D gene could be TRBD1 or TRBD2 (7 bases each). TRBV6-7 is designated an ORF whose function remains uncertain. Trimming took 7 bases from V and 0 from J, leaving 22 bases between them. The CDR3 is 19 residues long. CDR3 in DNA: TGTGCCAGCATGTCAGGGGGGAGGGTGCAGACCTCTGGGGCCAACGTCCTGACTTTC. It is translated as CASMSGGRVQTSGANVLTF.

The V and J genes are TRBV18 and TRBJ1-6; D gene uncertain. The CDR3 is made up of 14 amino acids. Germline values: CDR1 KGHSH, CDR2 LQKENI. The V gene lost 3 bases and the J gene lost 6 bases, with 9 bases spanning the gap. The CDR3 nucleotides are TGTGCCAGCTCACCGCAGGCGCTTAATTCACCCCTCCACTTT. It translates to CASSPQALNSPLHF.

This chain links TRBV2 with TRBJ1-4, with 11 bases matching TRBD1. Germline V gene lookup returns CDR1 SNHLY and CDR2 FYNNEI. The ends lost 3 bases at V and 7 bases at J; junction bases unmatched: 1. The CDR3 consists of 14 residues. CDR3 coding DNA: TGTGCCAGCAGTGAGGGGACAGGGGGTGAAAAACTGTTTTTT. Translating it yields CASSEGTGGEKLFF.

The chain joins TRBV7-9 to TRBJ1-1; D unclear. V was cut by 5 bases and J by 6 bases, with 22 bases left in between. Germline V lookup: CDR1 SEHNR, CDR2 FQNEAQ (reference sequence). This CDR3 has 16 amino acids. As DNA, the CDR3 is TGTGCCAGCAGCCTCCTCGGTCCCATTGCCTTATCTGAAGCTTTCTTT. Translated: CASSLLGPIALSEAFF.